The entry below describes one T cell receptor beta chain. Its antigen remains unknown. These data are taken from a study of blood T cells in healthy people across ages. The CDR3 contains 15 residues. V lost 0 bases, J lost 4 bases, and 6 bases stayed unmatched. CDR1 and CDR2 from the germline V gene are DFQATT and SNEGSKA (reference sequence). Combining a sample-barcoded 5' primer with a J-beta primer mix, a second PCR ran for 7 to 11 cycles. Carrying 12 random nucleotides, a template-switch adaptor labeled each individual cDNA molecule. TCRdb reanalysed the 5' RACE reads using MiXCR and keeps one entry per CDR3 protein. The sample has over a million distinct CDR3 sequences, about 45% seen once. The study, taken as a whole, reports: CMV status of donors was not determined, possibly confounding expanded clonotype changes. Age brought a roughly linear fall in TCR beta diversity measured per million T cells. Naive T cell percentage strongly correlated with TCR beta diversity.

The chain carries TRBV20-1 and TRBJ2-7; 10 bases fit TRBD2. The source material was blood. This clonotype originated in a woman aged 18-29 years in good health. This chain's CDR3 is CSARDLSGRVYEQYF. The CDR3 nucleotides are TGCAGTGCTAGAGATCTCAGCGGGAGGGTATACGAGCAGTACTTC.